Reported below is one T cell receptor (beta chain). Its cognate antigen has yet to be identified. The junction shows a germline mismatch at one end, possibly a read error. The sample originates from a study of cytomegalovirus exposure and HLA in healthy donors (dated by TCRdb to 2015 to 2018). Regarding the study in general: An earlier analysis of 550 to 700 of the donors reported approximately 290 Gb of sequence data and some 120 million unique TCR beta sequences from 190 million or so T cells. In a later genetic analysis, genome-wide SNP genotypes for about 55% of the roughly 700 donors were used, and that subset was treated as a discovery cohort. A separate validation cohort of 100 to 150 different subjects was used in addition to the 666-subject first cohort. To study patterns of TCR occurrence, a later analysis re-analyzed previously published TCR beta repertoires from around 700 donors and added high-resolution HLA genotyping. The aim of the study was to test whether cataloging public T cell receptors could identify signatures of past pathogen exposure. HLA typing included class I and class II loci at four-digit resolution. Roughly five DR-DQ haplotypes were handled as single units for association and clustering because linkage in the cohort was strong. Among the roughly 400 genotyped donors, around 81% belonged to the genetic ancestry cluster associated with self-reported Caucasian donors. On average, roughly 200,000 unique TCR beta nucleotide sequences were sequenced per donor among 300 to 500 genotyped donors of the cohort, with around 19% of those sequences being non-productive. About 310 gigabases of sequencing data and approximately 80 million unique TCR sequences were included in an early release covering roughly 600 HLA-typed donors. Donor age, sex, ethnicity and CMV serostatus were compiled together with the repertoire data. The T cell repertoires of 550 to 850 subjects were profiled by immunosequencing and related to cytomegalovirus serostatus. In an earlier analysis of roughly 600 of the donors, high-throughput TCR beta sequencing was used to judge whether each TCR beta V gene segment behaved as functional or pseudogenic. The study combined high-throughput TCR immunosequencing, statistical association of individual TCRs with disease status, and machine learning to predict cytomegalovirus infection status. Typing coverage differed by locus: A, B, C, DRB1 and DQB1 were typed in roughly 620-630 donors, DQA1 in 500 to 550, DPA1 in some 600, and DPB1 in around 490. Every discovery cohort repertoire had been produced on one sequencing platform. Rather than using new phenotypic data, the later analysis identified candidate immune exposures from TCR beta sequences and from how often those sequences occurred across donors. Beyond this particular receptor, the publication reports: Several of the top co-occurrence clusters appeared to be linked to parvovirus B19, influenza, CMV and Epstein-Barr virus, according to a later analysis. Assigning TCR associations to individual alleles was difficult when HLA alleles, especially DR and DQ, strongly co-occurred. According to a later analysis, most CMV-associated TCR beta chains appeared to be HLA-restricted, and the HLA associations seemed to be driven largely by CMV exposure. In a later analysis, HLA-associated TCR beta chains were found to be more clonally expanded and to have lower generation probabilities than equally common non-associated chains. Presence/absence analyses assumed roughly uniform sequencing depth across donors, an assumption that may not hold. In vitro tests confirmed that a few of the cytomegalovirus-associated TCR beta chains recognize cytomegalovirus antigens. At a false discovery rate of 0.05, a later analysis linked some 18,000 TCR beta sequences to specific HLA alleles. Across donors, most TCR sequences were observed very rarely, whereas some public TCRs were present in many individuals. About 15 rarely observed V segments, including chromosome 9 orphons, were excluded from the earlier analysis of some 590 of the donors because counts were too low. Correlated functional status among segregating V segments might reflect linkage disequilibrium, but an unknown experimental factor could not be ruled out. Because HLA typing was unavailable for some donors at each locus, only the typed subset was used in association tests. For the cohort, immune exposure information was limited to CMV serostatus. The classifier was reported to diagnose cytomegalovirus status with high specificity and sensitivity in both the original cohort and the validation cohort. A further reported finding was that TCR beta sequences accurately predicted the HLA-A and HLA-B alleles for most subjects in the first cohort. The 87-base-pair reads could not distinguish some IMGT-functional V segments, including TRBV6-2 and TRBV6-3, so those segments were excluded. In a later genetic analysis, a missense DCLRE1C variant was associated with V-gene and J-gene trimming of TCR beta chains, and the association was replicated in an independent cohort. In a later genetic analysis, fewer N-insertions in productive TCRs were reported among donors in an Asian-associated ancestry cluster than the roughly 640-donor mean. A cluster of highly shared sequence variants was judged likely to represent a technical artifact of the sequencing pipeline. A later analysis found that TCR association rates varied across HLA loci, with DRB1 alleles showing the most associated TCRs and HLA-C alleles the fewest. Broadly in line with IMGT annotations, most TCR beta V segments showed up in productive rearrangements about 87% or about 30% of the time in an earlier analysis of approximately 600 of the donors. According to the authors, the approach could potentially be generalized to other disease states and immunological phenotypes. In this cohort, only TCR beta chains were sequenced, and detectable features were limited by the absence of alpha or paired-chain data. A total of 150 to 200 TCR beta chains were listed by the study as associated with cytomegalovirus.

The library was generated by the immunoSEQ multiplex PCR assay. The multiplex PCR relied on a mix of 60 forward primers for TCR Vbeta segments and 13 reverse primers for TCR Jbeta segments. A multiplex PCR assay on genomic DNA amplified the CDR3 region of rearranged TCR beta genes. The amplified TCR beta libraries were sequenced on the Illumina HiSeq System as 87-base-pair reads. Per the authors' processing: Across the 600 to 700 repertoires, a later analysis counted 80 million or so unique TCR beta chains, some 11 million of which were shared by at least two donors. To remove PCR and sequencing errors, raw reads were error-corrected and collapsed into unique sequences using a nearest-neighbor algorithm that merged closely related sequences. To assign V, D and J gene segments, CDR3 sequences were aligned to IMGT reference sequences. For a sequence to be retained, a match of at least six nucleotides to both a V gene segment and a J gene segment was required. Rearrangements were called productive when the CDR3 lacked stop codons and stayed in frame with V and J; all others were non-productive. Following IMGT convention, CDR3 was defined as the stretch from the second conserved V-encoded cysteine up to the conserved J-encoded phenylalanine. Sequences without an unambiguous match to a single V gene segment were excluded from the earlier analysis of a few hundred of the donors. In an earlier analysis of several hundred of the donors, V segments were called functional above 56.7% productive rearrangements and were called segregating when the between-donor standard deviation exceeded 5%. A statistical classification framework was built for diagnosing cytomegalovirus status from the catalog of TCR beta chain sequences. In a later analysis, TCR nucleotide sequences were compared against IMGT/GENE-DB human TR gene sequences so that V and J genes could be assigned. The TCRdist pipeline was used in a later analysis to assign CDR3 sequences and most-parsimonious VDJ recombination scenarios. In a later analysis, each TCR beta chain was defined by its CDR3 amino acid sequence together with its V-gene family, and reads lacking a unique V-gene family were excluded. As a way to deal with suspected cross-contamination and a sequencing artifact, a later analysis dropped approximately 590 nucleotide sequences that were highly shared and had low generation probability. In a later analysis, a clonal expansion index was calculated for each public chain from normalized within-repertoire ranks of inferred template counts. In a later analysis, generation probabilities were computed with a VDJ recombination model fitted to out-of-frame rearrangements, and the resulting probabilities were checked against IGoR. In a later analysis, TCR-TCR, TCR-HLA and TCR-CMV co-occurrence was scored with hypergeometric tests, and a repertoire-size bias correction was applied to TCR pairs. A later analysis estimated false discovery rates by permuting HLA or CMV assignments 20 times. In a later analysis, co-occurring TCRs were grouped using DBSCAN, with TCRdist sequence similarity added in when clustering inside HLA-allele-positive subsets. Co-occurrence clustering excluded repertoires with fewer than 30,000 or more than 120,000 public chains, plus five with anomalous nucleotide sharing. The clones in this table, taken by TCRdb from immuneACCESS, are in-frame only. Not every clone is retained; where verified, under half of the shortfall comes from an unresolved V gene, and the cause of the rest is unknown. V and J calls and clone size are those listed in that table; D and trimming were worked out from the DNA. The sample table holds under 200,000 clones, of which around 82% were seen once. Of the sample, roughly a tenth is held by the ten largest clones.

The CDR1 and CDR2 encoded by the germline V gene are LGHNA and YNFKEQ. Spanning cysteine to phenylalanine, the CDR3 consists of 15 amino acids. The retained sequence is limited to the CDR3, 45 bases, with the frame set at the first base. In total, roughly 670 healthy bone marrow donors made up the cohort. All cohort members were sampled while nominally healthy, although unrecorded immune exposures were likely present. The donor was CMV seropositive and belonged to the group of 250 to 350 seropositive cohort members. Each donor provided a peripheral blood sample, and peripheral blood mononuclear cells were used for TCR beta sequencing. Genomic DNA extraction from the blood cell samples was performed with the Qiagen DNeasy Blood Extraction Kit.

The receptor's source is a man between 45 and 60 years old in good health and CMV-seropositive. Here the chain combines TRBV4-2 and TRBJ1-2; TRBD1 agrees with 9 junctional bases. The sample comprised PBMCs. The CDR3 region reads CASSHTGTGSYVYTF. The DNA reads TGTGCCAGCAGCCACACAGGGACAGGGTCCTATGTCTACACCTTC.